Each of the 27 T cell receptor beta chains below was sequenced from the same sample in a study of control samples from healthy donors and cancer patients. This table comes from immunoSEQ multiplex PCR, and its TCRdb copy is limited to in-frame clones, with some not included. The table has about 130,000 clones, roughly 92% seen once. The source material was PBMCs. Receptors were obtained from a man at least 80 years old with head and neck cancer.

The chain recombines TRBV30 with TRBJ1-3; D is unresolved. The CDR3 loop spans 13 amino acids. The V and J ends lost 7 bases and 0 bases respectively, with 10 bases between them. The V gene's germline CDR1 is GTSNPN and CDR2 SVGIG (reference sequence). CDR3 loop: CASRRFSGNTIYF. The CDR3 region has the DNA TGTGCCTCCAGAAGGTTCTCTGGAAACACCATATATTTT. The full variable domain, with the rest looked up from reference TRBV30 and TRBJ1-3, is SQTIHQWPATLVQPVGSPLSLECTVEGTSNPNLYWYRQAAGRGLQLLFYSVGIGQISSEVPQNLSASRPQDRQFILSSKKLLLSDSGFYLCASRRFSGNTIYFGEGSWLTVV.

The rearrangement uses TRBV7-9 and TRBJ1-5; tentatively, D is TRBD1 (6 bases). The length of the CDR3 is 13 residues. Looked up from germline, CDR1 is SEHNR and CDR2 is FQNEAQ (reference sequence). The V gene lost 3 bases and the J gene lost 7 bases, with 10 bases spanning the gap. DNA of the CDR3: TGTGCCAGCAGCTTGGCGGGGGCCCAGCCCCAGCATTTT. It is translated as CASSLAGAQPQHF.

The V gene is TRBV12-5, the J gene TRBJ2-2, with 8 bases lining up with TRBD1. The V segment lost 4 bases and the J segment 4 bases; nucleotides outside the gene matches: 5. Germline V gene data show CDR1 as LGHNT and CDR2 as FRNRAP. The CDR3 is 15 amino acids. The CDR3 spells CASGSPTGVTGELFF. DNA for the CDR3: TGTGCTAGTGGTTCGCCGACAGGGGTCACCGGGGAGCTGTTTTTT.

This chain links TRBV6-1 with TRBJ1-5; D is unclear. Between the trimmed V and J ends, which lost 3 bases and 5 bases, there was a span of 8 bases. The CDR3 loop spans 13 amino acids. Germline values: CDR1 MNHNS, CDR2 SASEGT. CDR3 region: CASSDGRDQPQHF. The CDR3 bases are TGTGCCAGCAGTGATGGGAGGGATCAGCCCCAGCATTTT.

The chain couples TRBV18 to TRBJ2-7; D might be TRBD1 (5 bases). Per the germline V gene, CDR1 is KGHSH and CDR2 is LQKENI. CDR3 length: 14 amino acids. Between the trimmed V and J ends, which lost 0 bases and 3 bases, there was a span of 9 bases. CDR3 amino acids: CASSPPATVYEQYF. CDR3 nucleotide sequence: TGTGCCAGCTCACCACCCGCGACAGTCTACGAGCAGTACTTC.

This clone was detected only once. This sequence joins TRBV10-3 and TRBJ1-2; a possible D gene is TRBD1 (5 bases). Deletions cut 2 bases from V and 5 bases from J, with 15 bases between. The CDR3 length is 15 residues. Per the germline V gene, CDR1 is ENHRY and CDR2 is SYGVKD. The CDR3 DNA sequence: TGTGCCATCAGTGAGGCGAGAGCAGGGTGGTATGGCTACACCTTC. Its protein product is CAISEARAGWYGYTF.

The chain couples TRBV4-2 to TRBJ1-1; D is unclear. Germline-derived CDR1 and CDR2 are LGHNA and YNFKEQ. V was pared by 0 bases and J by 9 bases, with 11 bases between. This CDR3 comprises 13 residues. The CDR3 region is CASSQDRSGQAFF. CDR3 coding DNA: TGTGCCAGCAGCCAAGATCGGTCCGGCCAAGCTTTCTTT.

The chain uses TRBV11-2 and TRBJ2-1, with D hard to call. The CDR3 is 18 residues long. Germline V gene lookup returns CDR1 SGHAT and CDR2 FQNNGV. Trimming removed 0 bases at V and 2 bases at J, with 17 bases between. CDR3 sequence: CASSLEPQHLPPYNEQFF. CDR3 in DNA: TGTGCCAGCAGCTTAGAACCCCAGCACCTCCCGCCCTACAATGAGCAGTTCTTC.

This chain uses TRBV7-9 with TRBJ2-1; 11 bases are shared with TRBD2. This CDR3 is built from 15 residues. The V gene's germline CDR1 is SEHNR and CDR2 FQNEAQ (reference sequence). The J segment lost 5 bases and the V segment lost 1 base, leaving 1 base of the junction unmatched. CDR3 sequence (DNA): TGTGCCAGCAGCTTAGATAGCGGGAGGGACAATGAGCAGTTCTTC. It is translated as CASSLDSGRDNEQFF.

This chain connects TRBV6-6 to TRBJ2-3; the D gene is possibly TRBD2 (5 bases). The V end lost 4 bases, the J end lost 8 bases, and 16 bases lay between the germline ends. This CDR3 has 14 amino acids. Germline V gene data show CDR1 as MNHNY and CDR2 as SVGAGI (reference sequence). CDR3 in amino acids: CASSSETPRGTQYF. The CDR3 bases are TGTGCCAGCAGTTCAGAGACACCCCGGGGTACGCAGTATTTT.

This chain joins TRBV9 and TRBJ2-7, with 9 bases matching TRBD1. J lost 3 bases, V lost 2 bases, and 6 bases had no gene match. There are 15 residues in the CDR3. CDR1 SGDLS and CDR2 YYNGEE come from the germline V gene. The chain's CDR3 is CASSVGQGRIYEQYF. CDR3 sequence (DNA): TGTGCCAGCAGCGTGGGACAGGGAAGGATCTACGAGCAGTACTTC.

V and J are TRBV7-9 and TRBJ1-4, with no clear D. Germline V gene lookup returns CDR1 SEHNR and CDR2 FQNEAQ (reference sequence). The length of the CDR3 is 14 residues. V was cut by 1 base and J by 8 bases, with 11 bases left in between. The CDR3 protein is CASSLERGFEKLFF. CDR3 nucleotide sequence: TGTGCCAGCAGCTTAGAACGAGGGTTCGAAAAACTGTTTTTT.

J is TRBJ1-2 and V is TRBV7-8; possibly TRBD1 for D (5 bases). CDR1 is SGHVS and CDR2 is FQNEAQ in the germline V gene. This CDR3 has 17 amino acids. V gave up 2 bases and J gave up 1 base, with 17 bases separating them. The CDR3 reads CASSLSIPGTNNYGYTF. CDR3 DNA: TGTGCCAGCAGCTTATCGATCCCAGGGACCAATAACTATGGCTACACCTTC.

The CDR3: CSVGFYNEQFF. The CDR3 coding sequence is TGCAGCGTTGGTTTTTACAATGAGCAGTTCTTC. This chain connects TRBV29-1 to TRBJ2-1; unclear D gene. With 4 bases removed from V and 4 bases from J, the gap between germline ends came to 5 bases. The CDR3 length is 11 residues. In germline, CDR1 is SQVTM, CDR2 ANQGSEA.

The V call is TRBV11-3, the J call TRBJ2-3, with D unresolved. The germline V gene has CDR1 SGHNT and CDR2 YENEEA. The CDR3 runs to 14 residues. The V gene lost 1 base and the J gene lost 0 bases, with 5 bases spanning the gap. The CDR3 DNA reads TGTGCCAGCAGCTTAGGCAGTAGCACAGATACGCAGTATTTT. This sequence encodes CASSLGSSTDTQYF.

This clone was counted a single time. The chain links TRBV24-1 to TRBJ2-1; 7 bases agree with TRBD2. V was pared by 4 bases and J by 2 bases, with 7 bases of the junction left unmatched. In germline, CDR1 is KGHDR, CDR2 SFDVKD. This CDR3 is built from 16 residues. CDR3 nucleotides: TGTGCCACCAGTGAAGCTAGCGGAGAGACCTACAATGAGCAGTTCTTC. It yields the protein CATSEASGETYNEQFF.

The chain joins TRBV30 to TRBJ2-5; D is undetermined. Trimming removed 0 bases at V and 1 base at J, with 9 bases between. CDR3 length: 14 amino acids. In germline, CDR1 is GTSNPN, CDR2 SVGIG (reference sequence). The CDR3 nucleotides are TGTGCCTGGAGTGTTCAACTGCTCCAAGAGACCCAGTACTTC. Protein product: CAWSVQLLQETQYF.

V usage is TRBV6-5 and J usage is TRBJ1-5; perhaps TRBD1 as D (6 bases). Germline V gene data show CDR1 as MNHEY and CDR2 as SVGAGI. CDR3 length: 14 amino acids. Deletions cut 6 bases from V and 3 bases from J, with 12 bases between. CDR3 loop: CASRKGVNNQPQHF. CDR3 nucleotide sequence: TGTGCCAGCAGAAAGGGGGTTAACAATCAGCCCCAGCATTTT.

V and J are TRBV9 and TRBJ2-7; possibly TRBD2 for D (5 bases). This CDR3 is built from 14 residues. In germline, CDR1 is SGDLS, CDR2 YYNGEE. V lost 0 bases and J 3 bases, leaving 10 bases between the germline ends. The CDR3 DNA reads TGTGCCAGCAGCGTAGAGGGAGCTAGCTACGAGCAGTACTTC. It yields the protein CASSVEGASYEQYF.

The rearrangement uses TRBV14 and TRBJ1-1; D gene unclear. The germline V gene has CDR1 SGHDN and CDR2 FVKESK. The CDR3 has 11 amino acids. Trimming stripped 7 bases from V and 1 base from J, with 4 bases between. CDR3 sequence: CASMANTEAFF. Here the CDR3 DNA reads TGTGCCAGCATGGCGAACACTGAAGCTTTCTTT.

The chain carries TRBV6-2 or TRBV6-3 and TRBJ1-1; D is uncertain. This CDR3 is built from 16 residues. Germline CDR1 MNHEY, CDR2 SVGEGT. V shed 2 bases and J shed 0 bases, with 13 bases lying between them. As DNA, the CDR3 is TGTGCCAGCAGTTACCGATCCGGGCGAATGAACACTGAAGCTTTCTTT. This translates into CASSYRSGRMNTEAFF.

This chain joins TRBV7-8 and TRBJ2-1, with 8 positions matching TRBD2. V trimming: 5 bases; J trimming: 3 bases; junction bases outside the gene matches: 6. The CDR3 has 15 amino acids. Germline lookup yields CDR1 SGHVS and CDR2 FQNEAQ. CDR3 region: CASSEAGTSYNEQFF. CDR3 bases: TGTGCCAGCAGCGAAGCCGGGACTAGCTACAATGAGCAGTTCTTC. The full variable domain, its missing parts supplied by reference TRBV7-8 and TRBJ2-1, is GAGVSQSPRYKVAKRGQDVALRCDPISGHVSLFWYQQALGQGPEFLTYFQNEAQLDKSGLPSDRFFAERPEGSVSTLKIQRTQQEDSAVYLCASSEAGTSYNEQFFGPGTRLTVL.

This clone was seen a single time. The rearrangement links TRBV9 to TRBJ2-1; 14 bases fit TRBD2. V lost 4 bases to trimming and J lost 1 base; unmatched junction nucleotides: 7. Germline V lookup: CDR1 SGDLS, CDR2 YYNGEE. The CDR3 loop spans 18 amino acids. The CDR3 here is CASSPGTSGRGSYNEQFF. For the CDR3, the DNA is TGTGCCAGCAGCCCCGGGACTAGCGGGAGAGGGTCCTACAATGAGCAGTTCTTC.

This clone is a singleton in its sample. The rearrangement links TRBV19 to TRBJ2-1, with D perhaps matching TRBD1 (6 bases). Trimming shortened V by 0 bases and J by 5 bases, and 14 bases separated the two germline ends. The CDR3 extends over 16 amino acids. Germline V gene lookup returns CDR1 LNHDA and CDR2 SQIVND (reference sequence). CDR3 nucleotides: TGTGCCAGTAGTATAGAGCAGGGGACCTGGCACAATGAGCAGTTCTTC. Protein product: CASSIEQGTWHNEQFF.

DNA of the CDR3: TGTGCCAGCTCACCACTTGGCCAGGGGAATCAGAATGGCTACACCTTC. This codes for CASSPLGQGNQNGYTF. The rearrangement uses TRBV18 and TRBJ1-2; D is possibly TRBD1 (6 bases). Germline CDR1 reads KGHSH; CDR2 reads LQKENI. Trimming stripped 1 base from V and 6 bases from J, with 18 bases between. The length of the CDR3 is 16 residues.

The chain uses TRBV6-5 and TRBJ1-1; D perhaps matches TRBD1 (6 bases). CDR1 is MNHEY and CDR2 is SVGAGI in the germline V gene. CDR3 length: 12 amino acids. Trimming took off 6 bases at V and 5 bases at J, with 10 bases between the two ends. CDR3 sequence (DNA): TGTGCCAGCAGGAGGGGGGATACTGAAGCTTTCTTT. It yields the protein CASRRGDTEAFF.

The chain is built from TRBV7-8 and TRBJ1-5; 7 bases line up with TRBD1. The CDR3 runs to 14 residues. CDR1 is SGHVS, CDR2 FQNEAQ, per germline. The V and J ends lost 3 bases and 5 bases, in that order; junction bases with no gene match: 4. The CDR3 here is CASSLGQTDQPQHF. The CDR3 DNA sequence: TGTGCCAGCAGCTTGGGACAGACCGATCAGCCCCAGCATTTT.